Only a few counts were recorded for the clone carrying this T cell receptor beta chain. Its antigen is as yet unknown. This record comes from a study of cytomegalovirus exposure and HLA in healthy donors. Broader study findings: Most sequenced TCRs were rare (though some public TCRs occurred in many donors). A link between a missense DCLRE1C variant and TCR beta V- and J-gene trimming emerged from a later analysis. From TCR beta sequences, most subjects' HLA-A and HLA-B alleles were reportedly predicted accurately.

The V and J ends lost 10 bases and 8 bases respectively, with 14 bases between them. The germline V gene has CDR1 MNHEY and CDR2 SVGAGI. The CDR3 is 11 residues long. Amplification used 60 Vbeta primers and 13 Jbeta primers. TCRdb's table, derived via immunoSEQ multiplex PCR, lists solely in-frame clones and lacks some. The sample records 110,000 to 150,000 clones, roughly 10% being singletons. The receptor comes from a man aged 45-60 years in good health and CMV-seronegative. The V gene is TRBV6-5, the J gene TRBJ1-1; D call uncertain. Sequencing input: PBMCs. The CDR3 reads CAIRQGLEAFF. CDR3 nucleotides: TGTGCCATTCGACAAGGTCTGGAAGCTTTCTTT.